The TCR beta chain under discussion was sequenced for a study of T cell responses to AZD1222 COVID-19 vaccine. Study-level points and caveats: Two doses of AZD1222 preceded a rise in Spike-specific TCR breadth and depth. No day 14 peak samples; only post-peak repertoires were characterized. It should be noted that donors were predominantly white British and more often female, and clonal diversity was possibly underestimated.

Turning to this clone: The antigen remains unidentified.

Assay: immunoSEQ multiplex PCR; the TCRdb copy retains only in-frame clones and omits some. The table has about 150,000 clones, around nine tenths seen once; the top ten hold approximately 1.8%. The CDR3 consists of 15 residues. Germline V gene data show CDR1 as SSHAT and CDR2 as FNYEAQ (reference sequence). Trimming took 3 bases from V and 2 from J; bases not matched to a gene: 5. The rearrangement links TRBV7-7 to TRBJ2-7, with 9 bases that match TRBD1. This TCR derives from an adult in good health. The source was peripheral blood, collected on day 0 of AZD1222 vaccination. Here the CDR3 reads CASSLGQGPTYEQYF. The CDR3 coding sequence is TGTGCCAGCAGCTTGGGACAGGGACCTACCTACGAGCAGTACTTC.